This entry lists 14 T cell receptor beta chains sequenced from one sample in a study of blood T cell repertoires in COVID-19. Sequencing was performed with immunoSEQ multiplex PCR; in TCRdb, only in-frame clones are kept and a portion is missing. This repertoire shows fewer than 350,000 clones, roughly 79% found once; its top ten account for around 2.9%. The sample consisted of peripheral blood. The source is a woman in her fifties or sixties with active or convalescent COVID-19.

This sequence joins TRBV30 and TRBJ1-6, with 7 bases that match TRBD1. This CDR3 region has 15 residues. Germline trimming cut 0 bases from V and 9 bases from J; bases unmatched to any gene: 8. CDR1 and CDR2 (germline): GTSNPN, SVGIG (reference sequence). The CDR3 protein is CAWSVRTGVSSPLHF. The CDR3 nucleotides are TGTGCCTGGAGTGTACGTACAGGGGTGAGTTCACCCCTCCACTTT.

The V gene is TRBV5-4, the J gene TRBJ1-2; 7 positions match TRBD1. The J segment lost 6 bases and the V segment lost 2 bases, leaving 4 bases of the junction unmatched. CDR3 length equals 13 residues. Germline CDR1 and CDR2: SGHNT and YYREEE (reference sequence). The CDR3 protein is CASSLLQGDGYTF. CDR3 DNA sequence: TGTGCCAGCAGCTTATTGCAGGGGGATGGCTACACCTTC. Supplemented by reference TRBV5-4 and TRBJ1-2, the full variable domain reads ETGVTQSPTHLIKTRGQQVTLRCSSQSGHNTVSWYQQALGQGPQFIFQYYREEENGRGNFPPRFSGLQFPNYSSELNVNALELDDSALYLCASSLLQGDGYTFGSGTRLTVV.

This CDR3 is CASSSPLGGGGEQYF. CDR3 coding DNA: TGTGCCAGCAGCTCCCCCCTTGGCGGGGGCGGCGAGCAGTACTTC. V gene TRBV5-6 combines with J gene TRBJ2-7; weak D call: TRBD2 (7 bases). The CDR3 sequence is 15 residues long. Germline V gives CDR1 SGHDT, CDR2 YYEEEE. V dropped 3 bases and J dropped 6 bases, with 19 bases sitting between them.

This sequence joins TRBV3-1 (or the pseudogene TRBV3-2) and TRBJ1-1; D unclear. Trimming left V 6 bases short and J 11 bases short, with 16 bases between. In germline, CDR1 is LGHDT, CDR2 YNNKEL (reference sequence). The CDR3 spans 12 residues. This CDR3 reads CASRREGGSAFF. In DNA, the CDR3 is TGTGCCAGCAGGCGGGAGGGAGGATCGGCTTTCTTT.

The V gene is TRBV18, the J gene TRBJ1-2, with a tentative D call TRBD1 (5 bases). CDR3 length equals 14 residues. Germline V CDR1 and CDR2: KGHSH, LQKENI. V lost 0 bases to trimming and J lost 8 bases, with 13 bases between them. As DNA, the CDR3 is TGTGCCAGCTCACCACCTCGAGGGGCGGGAGGCTACACCTTC. It encodes CASSPPRGAGGYTF.

A word on this clone: One end of the junction is discordant with germline, which a read error may explain. This sequence joins TRBV7-7 and TRBJ1-2, with D perhaps TRBD1 (6 bases). This CDR3 is built from 13 residues. Germline assignment: CDR1 SSHAT and CDR2 FNYEAQ (reference sequence). The CDR3 DNA sequence: TGTGCTAGCAGCTTAAGTGCAGGGGCTGGCTACACCTTC. This translates into CASSLSAGAGYTF.

The chain joins TRBV2 to TRBJ2-2, with D perhaps matching TRBD2 (6 bases). The CDR3 loop spans 13 amino acids. V lost 2 bases and J 6 bases, leaving 7 bases between the germline ends. From germline, CDR1 is SNHLY and CDR2 FYNNEI. CDR3 loop: CASSERRAGELFF. The DNA for the CDR3 is TGTGCCAGCAGTGAACGGAGGGCCGGGGAGCTGTTTTTT.

The chain has TRBV5-1 and TRBJ1-2, with D possibly matching TRBD1 (5 bases). The length of the CDR3 is 15 residues. The V gene lost 0 bases and the J gene lost 8 bases, with 17 bases spanning the gap. CDR1 and CDR2 from the germline V gene are SGHRS and YFSETQ. CDR3 in amino acids: CASSLDASGAKGYTF. The CDR3 nucleotides read TGCGCCAGCAGCTTGGACGCCAGCGGGGCGAAGGGCTACACCTTC.

The CDR3 protein is CASSHLTGTSGQETQYF. CDR3 nucleotides: TGTGCCAGCAGCCACCTCACCGGGACTAGCGGCCAAGAGACCCAGTACTTC. The chain recombines TRBV4-2 with TRBJ2-5, with 11 positions matching TRBD2. This CDR3 is built from 17 residues. Germline V gene sequence: CDR1 LGHNA, CDR2 YNFKEQ. J gave up 1 base and V 3 bases, and 7 bases lay outside the gene matches.

The chain employs TRBV7-9 and TRBJ2-3; the D gene is possibly TRBD1 (5 bases). CDR3 length equals 15 residues. The V gene's germline CDR1 is SEHNR and CDR2 FQNEAQ (reference sequence). Trimming pared 1 base from V and 2 bases from J, leaving 10 bases between. The CDR3 region has the DNA TGTGCCAGCAGCTTAGACAGGATAAACACAGATACGCAGTATTTT. Translated: CASSLDRINTDTQYF. The variable domain in full, with the rest retrieved from reference TRBV7-9 and TRBJ2-3, is DTGVSQNPRHKITKRGQNVTFRCDPISEHNRLYWYRQTLGQGPEFLTYFQNEAQLEKSRLLSDRFSAERPKGSFSTLEIQRTEQGDSAMYLCASSLDRINTDTQYFGPGTRLTVL.

The gene calls are TRBV15 and TRBJ2-5; 10 nucleotides line up with TRBD1. The CDR3 covers 16 residues. V lost 3 bases to trimming and J lost 7 bases; unmatched junction nucleotides: 11. Germline CDR1 reads LNHNV; CDR2 reads YYDKDF (reference sequence). The CDR3 coding sequence is TGTGCCACCAGCAGGCCGGGACAGGGGCAACCGGCGACCCAGTACTTC. This encodes CATSRPGQGQPATQYF.

The gene calls are TRBV9 and TRBJ2-3; TRBD2 matches at 11 bases. J was trimmed by 5 bases and V by 1 base; bases with no gene match: 6. The CDR3 runs 16 residues. Germline CDR1 SGDLS, CDR2 YYNGEE. The CDR3 DNA follows: TGTGCCAGCAGCGTACTAGCGGGGGGCGGAGGAGATACGCAGTATTTT. Protein sequence: CASSVLAGGGGDTQYF.

The chain links TRBV5-1 to TRBJ2-7, with 9 bases matching TRBD1. V lost 4 bases, J lost 6 bases, and 14 bases stayed unmatched. Germline CDR1 reads SGHRS; CDR2 reads YFSETQ. This CDR3 region has 16 residues. The CDR3 DNA sequence: TGCGCCAGCAGCCGTAGGCCGGGACAGGGTTTGAGCGAGCAGTACTTC. Translating gives CASSRRPGQGLSEQYF.

The chain has TRBV2 and TRBJ1-6; D unclear. This CDR3 is 18 amino acids long. V was trimmed by 0 bases and J by 0 bases, leaving 12 bases between them. Germline CDR1 is SNHLY and CDR2 is FYNNEI. The CDR3 coding sequence is TGTGCCAGCAGTGAAGCCTTAGACGGGAGCTCCTATAATTCACCCCTCCACTTT. It codes for CASSEALDGSSYNSPLHF.